These 10 T cell receptor beta chains originate from one sample sequenced in a study of blood T cell repertoires in COVID-19. TCRdb keeps only in-frame clones here, not all; method: immunoSEQ multiplex PCR. Of about 150,000 clones detected, almost 80% appear once; the ten largest clones hold over 6.5%. The source material was peripheral blood. Receptor source: a man aged 50 to 60 with active or convalescent COVID-19.

The rearrangement joins TRBV3-1 (or the pseudogene TRBV3-2) to TRBJ2-3, with 12 bases that match TRBD1. The length of the CDR3 is 15 residues. The V and J ends lost 5 bases and 6 bases, in that order; junction bases with no gene match: 6. CDR1 LGHDT and CDR2 YNNKEL come from the germline V gene (reference sequence). The CDR3 nucleotides are TGTGCCAGCAGCTGGGACAGGGGGCAAGGGGATACGCAGTATTTT. It specifies CASSWDRGQGDTQYF.

The J gene is TRBJ2-6, the V gene TRBV25-1, with TRBD2 matching 11 bases. This CDR3 has 18 residues. Germline CDR1 MGHDK, CDR2 SYGVNS. J lost 3 bases, V lost 1 base, and 5 bases had no gene match. The CDR3 reads CASSEWLAGGDGANVLTF. The CDR3 nucleotides read TGTGCCAGCAGTGAATGGCTAGCGGGAGGAGATGGGGCCAACGTCCTGACTTTC.

The V and J genes are TRBV19 and TRBJ2-5; D possibly corresponds to TRBD2 (6 bases). Germline CDR1 is LNHDA and CDR2 is SQIVND (reference sequence). Trimming cost V 1 base and J 5 bases, with 17 bases left between them. The CDR3 contains 16 residues. CDR3 nucleotides: TGTGCCAGTAGTATAGGGTACGGGGACTTTATGGAGACCCAGTACTTC. Its translation is CASSIGYGDFMETQYF.

This clone has a single count. J is TRBJ2-1 and V is TRBV6-1; TRBD2 aligns across 10 bases. V gave up 4 bases and J gave up 7 bases; unmatched junction bases: 10. The germline CDR1 and CDR2 sequences are MNHNS and SASEGT. The CDR3 is made up of 16 amino acids. The CDR3 loop is CASSGQREGPKNEQFF. The CDR3 bases are TGTGCCAGCAGTGGCCAGCGGGAGGGCCCTAAAAATGAGCAGTTCTTC.

The V gene is TRBV3-1 (or the pseudogene TRBV3-2), the J gene TRBJ1-6; D not resolved. Trimming took off 1 base at V and 9 bases at J, with 10 bases between the two ends. This CDR3 comprises 14 residues. Per the germline V gene, CDR1 is LGHDT and CDR2 is YNNKEL (reference sequence). The CDR3, as DNA: TGTGCCAGCAGCCAAGTCCAGGTTCGTTCACCCCTCCACTTT. The encoded protein is CASSQVQVRSPLHF.

The chain carries TRBV4-2 and TRBJ1-1, with D possibly being TRBD1 (5 bases). The germline V gene has CDR1 LGHNA and CDR2 YNFKEQ. This CDR3 region has 12 residues. V was cut by 0 bases and J by 7 bases, with 6 bases left in between. In nucleotides, the CDR3 is TGTGCCAGCAGCCAAGATACAGGTGAAGCTTTCTTT. Encoded protein: CASSQDTGEAFF.

This clone turned up a few times. The J gene is TRBJ1-1, the V gene TRBV19, with no clear D. This CDR3 has 13 residues. Germline CDR1 and CDR2: LNHDA and SQIVND (reference sequence). V lost 1 base to trimming and J lost 4 bases, with 7 bases between them. The CDR3 region has the DNA TGTGCCAGTAGTATAGGAGGTTTCACTGAAGCTTTCTTT. Translating it yields CASSIGGFTEAFF.

The gene calls are TRBV9 and TRBJ2-3; 8 bases line up with TRBD2. From germline, CDR1 is SGDLS and CDR2 YYNGEE. The CDR3 has 15 amino acids. The V segment lost 0 bases and the J segment 1 base; nucleotides outside the gene matches: 1. CDR3 sequence: CASSVDGRGTDTQYF. In DNA form, the CDR3 reads TGTGCCAGCAGCGTAGACGGGAGGGGCACAGATACGCAGTATTTT.

This clone showed up just a few times. This chain joins TRBV5-1 and TRBJ2-7; D perhaps matches TRBD1 (6 bases). V lost 0 bases and J lost 5, with 9 bases in between. This CDR3 has 13 residues. Germline loops: CDR1 SGHRS, CDR2 YFSETQ. The CDR3 DNA sequence: TGCGCCAGCAGCTTGGACAGGGCGAACGAGCAGTACTTC. It specifies CASSLDRANEQYF.

The chain joins TRBV11-3 to TRBJ2-1; D possibly corresponds to TRBD2 (5 bases). Per the germline V gene, CDR1 is SGHNT and CDR2 is YENEEA. CDR3 length equals 16 residues. V was clipped by 2 bases and J by 7 bases, with 18 bases between them. The CDR3 spells CASSLFSGRGGNEQFF. CDR3 DNA sequence: TGTGCCAGCAGCTTATTTAGTGGGAGAGGTGGGAATGAGCAGTTCTTC.